This T cell receptor (beta chain) was captured in a study of T cell responses to AZD1222 COVID-19 vaccine. V was clipped by 0 bases and J by 6 bases; unmatched bases: 8. CDR1 and CDR2 from the germline V gene are SGDLS and YYNGEE. The CDR3 consists of 15 residues. Method: immunoSEQ multiplex PCR; TCRdb's copy keeps in-frame clones and lacks some. The data show some 190,000 clones, with about 93% seen just once and about 2.1% held by the top ten. Sequenced material: peripheral blood, taken 28 days after the second AZD1222 dose. The V call is TRBV9, the J call TRBJ2-7; 8 bases agree with TRBD2. The clonotype originates from an adult who received the AZD1222 COVID-19 vaccine. For the CDR3, the DNA is TGTGCCAGCAGCGTAGGTGGGACTAGGCCTTCCGAGCAGTACTTC. It encodes CASSVGGTRPSEQYF.